Listed below are T cell receptor beta chains from one sample, sequenced in a study of Graves' ophthalmopathy and Graves' hyperthyroidism. One entry per CDR3 protein, called by TCRdb with MiXCR from the multiplex PCR reads. The sample has 350,000 to 400,000 distinct CDR3 sequences, approximately 15% seen once; the top ten hold 5.5% to 7%. The sample was peripheral blood. These receptors were taken from a woman younger than 30 with stable Graves' hyperthyroidism. The CDR3 runs from the conserved cysteine through the conserved F or W. Each record gives: CDR3 protein, CDR3 DNA, J gene, clone size, V gene, D gene. The D gene is left open where the match is weak. A row's size may be missing; if present it is once, few, many or a size class.

cdr3_aa: CSARAPGGNTEAFF
cdr3_nt: TGCAGTGCTAGAGCCCCTGGAGGGAACACTGAAGCTTTCTTT
j_call: TRBJ1-1
clone_size: many
v_call: TRBV20-1
d_call: -

cdr3_aa: CASGGQPNYEQYF
cdr3_nt: TGTGCTAGTGGGGGACAGCCAAACTACGAGCAGTACTTC
j_call: TRBJ2-7
clone_size: many
v_call: TRBV12-5
d_call: TRBD1

cdr3_aa: CASSLPRETQYF
cdr3_nt: TGTGCCAGCAGCTTACCTCGAGAGACCCAGTACTTC
j_call: TRBJ2-5
clone_size: many
v_call: TRBV7-2
d_call: -

cdr3_aa: CALTAGVSGANVLTF
cdr3_nt: TGTGCCCTGACAGCGGGGGTCTCTGGGGCCAACGTCCTGACTTTC
j_call: TRBJ2-6
clone_size: many
v_call: TRBV10-3
d_call: TRBD2

cdr3_aa: CASSFGAGGKETQYF
cdr3_nt: TGTGCCAGCAGTTTCGGGGCAGGCGGAAAAGAGACCCAGTACTTC
j_call: TRBJ2-5
clone_size: -
v_call: TRBV12-3/TRBV12-4
d_call: -

cdr3_aa: CASSDSAGVQETQYF
cdr3_nt: TGCGCCAGCAGCGACTCAGCGGGGGTCCAAGAGACCCAGTACTTC
j_call: TRBJ2-5
clone_size: many
v_call: TRBV10-2
d_call: TRBD2

cdr3_aa: CASSLGGREPQHF
cdr3_nt: TGTGCCAGCAGCTTAGGAGGCAGGGAGCCCCAGCATTTT
j_call: TRBJ1-5
clone_size: many
v_call: TRBV7-8
d_call: -

cdr3_aa: CASTPGRIIAPQHF
cdr3_nt: TGTGCCAGCACTCCAGGTCGGATCATTGCGCCCCAGCATTTT
j_call: TRBJ1-5
clone_size: many
v_call: TRBV19
d_call: -

cdr3_aa: CASSLRADARTGELFF
cdr3_nt: TGTGCCAGCAGCTTACGGGCAGACGCGAGGACCGGGGAGCTGTTTTTT
j_call: TRBJ2-2
clone_size: many
v_call: TRBV11-2
d_call: -

cdr3_aa: CASSQNTRLAGYEQYF
cdr3_nt: TGTGCCAGCAGCCAAAATACAAGACTAGCGGGCTACGAGCAGTACTTC
j_call: TRBJ2-7
clone_size: -
v_call: TRBV3-1
d_call: TRBD2

cdr3_aa: CSAEDMEDGYTF
cdr3_nt: TGCAGTGCTGAGGACATGGAGGATGGCTACACCTTC
j_call: TRBJ1-2
clone_size: many
v_call: TRBV20-1
d_call: -

cdr3_aa: CASRDSENTEAFF
cdr3_nt: TGTGCCAGTCGGGACAGTGAGAACACTGAAGCTTTCTTT
j_call: TRBJ1-1
clone_size: many
v_call: TRBV6-2/TRBV6-3
d_call: TRBD1

cdr3_aa: CASFRTGRPYEQYF
cdr3_nt: TGTGCCAGCTTTCGGACAGGGAGGCCCTACGAGCAGTACTTC
j_call: TRBJ2-7
clone_size: -
v_call: TRBV6-1
d_call: TRBD1

cdr3_aa: CASSPGGGKNIQYF
cdr3_nt: TGTGCCAGCTCACCCGGTGGTGGCAAAAACATTCAGTACTTC
j_call: TRBJ2-4
clone_size: many
v_call: TRBV18
d_call: -

cdr3_aa: CASSFQPPGGGETQYF
cdr3_nt: TGTGCCAGCAGTTTTCAACCCCCGGGGGGGGGAGAGACCCAGTACTTC
j_call: TRBJ2-5
clone_size: many
v_call: TRBV7-2
d_call: TRBD2

cdr3_aa: CASSIRANYGYTF
cdr3_nt: TGTGCCAGTAGTATACGGGCAAACTATGGCTACACCTTC
j_call: TRBJ1-2
clone_size: many
v_call: TRBV19
d_call: -

cdr3_aa: CASSEDRVLNSPLHF
cdr3_nt: TGCGCCAGCAGCGAGGACAGGGTGTTAAATTCACCCCTCCACTTT
j_call: TRBJ1-6
clone_size: -
v_call: TRBV5-1
d_call: TRBD1

cdr3_aa: CASSMRDKAAGELFF
cdr3_nt: TGTGCCAGCAGCATGAGGGACAAGGCCGCCGGGGAGCTGTTTTTT
j_call: TRBJ2-2
clone_size: -
v_call: TRBV11-2
d_call: -